These 24 T cell receptor beta chains share one sample of origin, sequenced in a study of blood T cell repertoires in COVID-19. The table came from immunoSEQ multiplex PCR; TCRdb's copy has only in-frame clones and leaves some out. The profile covers around 200,000 clones, with 85% appearing a single time and 15% to 20% taken by the ten largest. The sample comprised peripheral blood. These receptors were taken from a person between 65 and 79 years old with COVID-19, enrolled during active disease.

The CDR3 loop is CASSPTGVTEAFF. CDR3 DNA: TGTGCCAGCAGCCCTACAGGGGTCACTGAAGCTTTCTTT. The gene calls are TRBV28 and TRBJ1-1, with 7 bases matching TRBD1. The CDR3 runs to 13 residues. The germline CDR1 and CDR2 sequences are MDHEN and SYDVKM. V shed 6 bases, J shed 4 bases, and the junction held 5 bases outside the gene matches. Based on the CDR3 plus reference TRBV28 and TRBJ1-1, the full variable domain is DVKVTQSSRYLVKRTGEKVFLECVQDMDHENMFWYRQDPGLGLRLIYFSYDVKMKEKGDIPEGYSVSREKKERFSLILESASTNQTSMYLCASSPTGVTEAFFGQGTRLTVV.

Here the CDR3 reads CASSASSGGAHEQFF. The CDR3 DNA sequence: TGCGCCAGCAGCGCGTCTAGCGGGGGGGCCCATGAGCAGTTCTTC. This rearrangement joins TRBV5-1 to TRBJ2-1; the match to TRBD2 covers 12 bases. Germline V gene lookup returns CDR1 SGHRS and CDR2 YFSETQ. The CDR3 is 15 amino acids. The junction had 7 bases not matched to a gene; V was cut back by 4 bases and J by 8 bases.

CDR3 nucleotide sequence: TGCGCCAGCAGCCAAGAATGGGGGAGGTCGAGGGCTACCTACGAGCAGTACTTC. This gives the protein CASSQEWGRSRATYEQYF. V is TRBV4-3 and J is TRBJ2-7; TRBD2 might be the D (6 bases). This CDR3 contains 18 residues. Germline-derived CDR1 and CDR2 are LGHNA and YSLEER. Trimming shortened V by 0 bases and J by 2 bases, and 20 bases separated the two germline ends.

The J gene is TRBJ2-4, the V gene TRBV2; tentative D call: TRBD2 (8 bases). Between the trimmed V and J ends, which lost 5 bases and 0 bases, there was a span of 20 bases. CDR1 and CDR2 (germline): SNHLY, FYNNEI. The length of the CDR3 is 18 residues. The CDR3 is CASSKRGTDLLAKNIQYF. As DNA, the CDR3 is TGTGCCAGCAGTAAGCGGGGGACAGACCTTCTAGCCAAAAACATTCAGTACTTC.

This chain links TRBV19 with TRBJ1-2; 11 bases map to TRBD1. The CDR3 loop spans 15 amino acids. CDR1 and CDR2 from the germline V gene are LNHDA and SQIVND (reference sequence). V lost 4 bases to trimming and J lost 2 bases; unmatched junction nucleotides: 3. Here the CDR3 reads CASSTGTGGNYGYTF. The DNA for the CDR3 is TGTGCCAGTAGTACGGGGACAGGGGGGAACTATGGCTACACCTTC.

V and J are TRBV27 and TRBJ2-1, with 8 bases fitting TRBD2. Per the germline V gene, CDR1 is MNHEY and CDR2 is SMNVEV (reference sequence). The CDR3 sequence is 15 residues long. The J segment lost 4 bases and the V segment lost 6 bases, leaving 8 bases of the junction unmatched. DNA of the CDR3: TGTGCCAGCAGCCCGGCCCAGCGGGAGTACAATGAGCAGTTCTTC. Translated, it gives CASSPAQREYNEQFF.

CDR3 coding DNA: TGTGCCAGCAGCTGGACACCCGTGGGAAGCGACATTTTTTACTTC. Amino acid sequence: CASSWTPVGSDIFYF. The V and J genes are TRBV7-2 and TRBJ2-4; weak D call: TRBD1 (5 bases). The germline V gene has CDR1 SGHTA and CDR2 FQGNSA. The V and J ends lost 4 bases and 16 bases respectively, with 26 bases between them. This CDR3 has 15 residues.

In regard to this clone: The sample contains more than one DNA sequence encoding this CDR3. The chain has TRBV12-3 or TRBV12-4 and TRBJ1-3, with D possibly matching TRBD1 (6 bases). The CDR3 loop spans 13 amino acids. The V gene lost 6 bases and the J gene lost 4 bases, with 10 bases spanning the gap. CDR3 protein: CASSLTGGNTIYF. For the CDR3, the DNA is TGTGCCAGCAGCCTAACAGGGGGAAACACCATATATTTT.

The rearrangement links TRBV28 to TRBJ1-4; D is unresolved. Trimming removed 1 base at V and 3 bases at J, with 12 bases between. The CDR3 runs to 16 residues. Germline V gives CDR1 MDHEN, CDR2 SYDVKM. The CDR3 protein is CASSLFRQNPNEKLFF. In DNA, the CDR3 is TGTGCCAGCAGTTTATTCAGACAAAATCCTAATGAAAAACTGTTTTTT. The whole variable domain, filled in from reference TRBV28 and TRBJ1-4, reads DVKVTQSSRYLVKRTGEKVFLECVQDMDHENMFWYRQDPGLGLRLIYFSYDVKMKEKGDIPEGYSVSREKKERFSLILESASTNQTSMYLCASSLFRQNPNEKLFFGSGTQLSVL.

The rearrangement uses TRBV6-5 and TRBJ1-1, with unresolved D. V lost 7 bases to trimming and J lost 6 bases, with 15 bases between them. The CDR3 runs 13 residues. Per the germline V gene, CDR1 is MNHEY and CDR2 is SVGAGI. Written as DNA, the CDR3 is TGTGCCAGCACGCCTATTGGAGTTTCTGAAGCTTTCTTT. This sequence encodes CASTPIGVSEAFF.

This sequence joins TRBV2 and TRBJ2-2; weak D call: TRBD1 (5 bases). The V and J ends lost 2 bases and 1 base respectively, with 14 bases between them. CDR3 length: 17 amino acids. Per germline, CDR1 SNHLY and CDR2 FYNNEI. Here the CDR3 reads CASSEQARGWNTGELFF. In DNA, the CDR3 is TGTGCCAGCAGTGAACAGGCTAGGGGTTGGAACACCGGGGAGCTGTTTTTT.

CDR3 nucleotide sequence: TGTGCCAGCAGCTTGGATACAGGGGATGGCTACACCTTC. Translation: CASSLDTGDGYTF. This chain uses TRBV7-2 with TRBJ1-2; 7 bases are a match to TRBD1. Germline CDR1 reads SGHTA; CDR2 reads FQGNSA. This CDR3 is built from 13 residues. V shed 3 bases, J shed 6 bases, and the junction held 4 bases outside the gene matches.

The rearrangement uses TRBV19 and TRBJ2-3, with TRBD2 matching 8 bases. Germline CDR1 is LNHDA and CDR2 is SQIVND (reference sequence). The CDR3 is 16 amino acids. J gave up 4 bases and V 5 bases, and 11 bases lay outside the gene matches. CDR3 bases: TGTGCCAGTAGTTACAGCGGGGGAGGGTTTTCAGATACGCAGTATTTT. It encodes CASSYSGGGFSDTQYF.

The chain links TRBV6-5 to TRBJ2-2; tentatively, D is TRBD2 (6 bases). The germline V and J ends were trimmed by 8 bases and 6 bases, with 10 bases remaining between them. The CDR3 has 12 amino acids. In germline, CDR1 is MNHEY, CDR2 SVGAGI. The CDR3 nucleotides are TGTGCCAGCGTCGGGGGTCCCGGGGAGCTGTTTTTT. Translated: CASVGGPGELFF.

This sequence joins TRBV6-5 and TRBJ2-3; D is ambiguous. CDR3 length: 13 amino acids. Germline CDR1 reads MNHEY; CDR2 reads SVGAGI. With 7 bases removed from V and 1 base from J, the gap between germline ends came to 9 bases. The CDR3 loop reads CASKELGTDTQYF. The CDR3 nucleotides read TGTGCCAGCAAGGAGCTTGGCACAGATACGCAGTATTTT.

This chain uses TRBV6-6 with TRBJ2-1; weak D call: TRBD2 (6 bases). CDR1 and CDR2 (germline): MNHNY, SVGAGI (reference sequence). Trimming took 5 bases from V and 9 from J, leaving 17 bases between them. This CDR3 region has 14 residues. The CDR3 DNA follows: TGTGCCAGCAGTCCTAGCGCTAGTAGATTTGAGCAGTTCTTC. Protein product: CASSPSASRFEQFF.

The chain combines TRBV24-1 with TRBJ1-2, with D maybe TRBD1 (5 bases). Germline CDR1 and CDR2: KGHDR and SFDVKD. The CDR3 has 13 amino acids. The germline V and J ends were trimmed by 7 bases and 1 base, with 9 bases remaining between them. In DNA, the CDR3 is TGTGCCACCAGCAGGGCTTTTAACTATGGCTACACCTTC. It translates to CATSRAFNYGYTF.

The V and J genes are TRBV27 and TRBJ1-5; D is possibly TRBD1 (5 bases). Trimming cost V 10 bases and J 2 bases, with 18 bases left between them. CDR3 size: 15 residues. Germline CDR1 reads MNHEY; CDR2 reads SMNVEV (reference sequence). CDR3 sequence: CATMPGGWGNQPQHF. In DNA form, the CDR3 reads TGTGCCACCATGCCTGGGGGGTGGGGCAATCAGCCCCAGCATTTT.

The V gene is TRBV7-3, the J gene TRBJ2-1; 9 nucleotides line up with TRBD2. Germline V gene data show CDR1 as SGHTA and CDR2 as FQGTGA. V gave up 5 bases and J gave up 4 bases; unmatched junction bases: 12. This CDR3 has 17 residues. CDR3 bases: TGTGCCAGCAGCCCAAGGCCCGGGCGGGAGGGTTACAATGAGCAGTTCTTC. Amino acid sequence: CASSPRPGREGYNEQFF.

The chain has TRBV7-2 and TRBJ2-4; a weak D match, TRBD1 (5 bases). Germline CDR1 is SGHTA and CDR2 is FQGNSA. V gave up 2 bases and J gave up 7 bases, with 12 bases separating them. CDR3 length equals 14 residues. CDR3 amino acids: CASSLSGNHNIQYF. The CDR3 bases are TGTGCCAGCAGCTTATCAGGGAATCACAACATTCAGTACTTC. Variable domain in full (rest from reference TRBV7-2 and TRBJ2-4): GAGVSQSPSNKVTEKGKDVELRCDPISGHTALYWYRQSLGQGLEFLIYFQGNSAPDKSGLPSDRFSAERTGGSVSTLTIQRTQQEDSAVYLCASSLSGNHNIQYFGAGTRLSVL.

The rearrangement uses TRBV5-4 and TRBJ1-6; TRBD1 matches 8 bases. The CDR3 covers 16 residues. Losses at the gene ends were 3 bases for V and 6 bases for J; bases not matched to a gene: 8. Germline V gene lookup returns CDR1 SGHNT and CDR2 YYREEE (reference sequence). CDR3 nucleotide sequence: TGTGCCAGCAGCTCAGACAGGGGCGTTGGTAATTCACCCCTCCACTTT. Amino acids: CASSSDRGVGNSPLHF.

The V and J genes are TRBV2 and TRBJ1-4, with a weak D call TRBD1 (5 bases). V was shortened by 2 bases and J by 7 bases, with 8 bases between the two germline ends. This CDR3 has 13 amino acids. Germline CDR1 reads SNHLY; CDR2 reads FYNNEI. The CDR3 region is CASSETTAEKLFF. In nucleotides, the CDR3 is TGTGCCAGCAGTGAAACGACAGCTGAAAAACTGTTTTTT.

The J gene is TRBJ1-1, the V gene TRBV9; D is unclear. CDR3 size: 14 residues. Deletions cut 0 bases from V and 2 bases from J, with 8 bases between. CDR1 is SGDLS and CDR2 is YYNGEE in the germline V gene. CDR3 sequence reads: CASSVAAINTEAFF. CDR3 nucleotide sequence: TGTGCCAGCAGCGTAGCTGCGATAAACACTGAAGCTTTCTTT.

The CDR3 nucleotides are TGCAGCGTGAGAAGACAGGGAAACTATGGCTACACCTTC. Translated, it gives CSVRRQGNYGYTF. The chain joins TRBV29-1 to TRBJ1-2; TRBD1 aligns across 7 bases. V dropped 6 bases and J dropped 2; count of bases not matched to a gene: 6. The CDR3 is 13 amino acids. Germline values: CDR1 SQVTM, CDR2 ANQGSEA.